This passage covers 12 T cell receptor beta chains from one sample sequenced in a study of T cell responses to AZD1222 COVID-19 vaccine. TCRdb keeps only in-frame clones here, not all; method: immunoSEQ multiplex PCR. This table holds around 160,000 clones, around nine tenths found once. This specimen was peripheral blood, taken on day 0 of AZD1222 vaccination. The receptors come from an adult in good health.

About this clone: A much larger clonotype is one base distant, so this may be a read error. CDR3 bases: TGTGCCAGTAATATAGGGACAGACAATTACGAGCAGTACTTC. Amino acids: CASNIGTDNYEQYF. The chain uses TRBV19 and TRBJ2-7, with TRBD1 identical over 7 bases. This CDR3 has 14 residues. CDR1 and CDR2 (germline): LNHDA, SQIVND (reference sequence). Full variable domain (rest looked up from reference TRBV19 and TRBJ2-7): DGGITQSPKYLFRKEGQNVTLSCEQNLNHDAMYWYRQDPGQGLRLIYYSQIVNDFQKGDIAEGYSVSREKKESFPLTVTSAQKNPTAFYLCASNIGTDNYEQYFGPGTRLTVT.

The rearrangement uses TRBV5-1 and TRBJ2-7; 7 bases fit TRBD1. With 0 bases clipped from V and 2 bases from J, the junction kept 2 bases outside the gene matches. Germline V gene sequence: CDR1 SGHRS, CDR2 YFSETQ. The CDR3 covers 14 residues. In nucleotides, the CDR3 is TGCGCCAGCAGCTTGGCGGGACAGACCTACGAGCAGTACTTC. It codes for CASSLAGQTYEQYF.

The V gene is TRBV27, the J gene TRBJ1-2; a weak D match, TRBD1 (5 bases). V was pared by 2 bases and J by 6 bases, with 16 bases between. The CDR3 length is 15 residues. Germline loops: CDR1 MNHEY, CDR2 SMNVEV (reference sequence). The CDR3 loop reads CASSLENPTDDGYTF. Written as DNA, the CDR3 is TGTGCCAGCAGTTTAGAAAACCCGACAGACGATGGCTACACCTTC.

V and J are TRBV7-2 and TRBJ1-1, with 7 bases aligning to TRBD1. This CDR3 comprises 14 residues. After removal of 5 bases from V and 2 bases from J, the junction contained 5 bases not matched to a gene. Germline V CDR1 and CDR2: SGHTA, FQGNSA. The CDR3 loop reads CASSPTGRNTEAFF. Written as DNA, the CDR3 is TGTGCCAGCAGCCCGACAGGGAGAAACACTGAAGCTTTCTTT.

V is TRBV4-2 and J is TRBJ1-5; weak D call: TRBD1 (5 bases). With 0 bases removed from V and 1 base from J, the gap between germline ends came to 10 bases. CDR3 length: 16 residues. CDR1 LGHNA and CDR2 YNFKEQ come from the germline V gene. The CDR3 DNA reads as TGTGCCAGCAGCCAAGAGAGGGACGGCAGCAATCAGCCCCAGCATTTT. Its protein product is CASSQERDGSNQPQHF.

The chain has TRBV5-1 and TRBJ2-5; D unresolved. V was clipped by 0 bases and J by 4 bases, with 4 bases between them. There are 12 residues in the CDR3. In germline, CDR1 is SGHRS, CDR2 YFSETQ. CDR3 sequence reads: CASSLDRETQYF. CDR3 nucleotides: TGCGCCAGCAGCTTGGATCGAGAGACCCAGTACTTC.

The rearrangement uses TRBV6-2 or TRBV6-3 and TRBJ1-1; D not resolved. With 5 bases removed from V and 0 bases from J, the gap between germline ends came to 10 bases. This CDR3 comprises 14 residues. Germline CDR1 MNHEY, CDR2 SVGEGT. The CDR3, as DNA: TGTGCCAGCAGTCGGGCCGGAATGAACACTGAAGCTTTCTTT. Protein product: CASSRAGMNTEAFF.

The chain recombines TRBV4-3 with TRBJ2-6; D might be TRBD1 or TRBD2, each matching 6 bases. From germline, CDR1 is LGHNA and CDR2 YSLEER. V was cut by 3 bases and J by 12 bases, with 15 bases left in between. The CDR3 has 14 amino acids. For the CDR3, the DNA is TGCGCCAGCAGCCACCCAACCGGGGGCGGCGTCCTGACTTTC. It encodes CASSHPTGGGVLTF.

Only one count was recorded for this clone. The chain joins TRBV15 to TRBJ2-7; D call uncertain. Germline V gene lookup returns CDR1 LNHNV and CDR2 YYDKDF (reference sequence). V was clipped by 0 bases and J by 4 bases, with 4 bases between them. The CDR3 loop spans 12 amino acids. CDR3 DNA sequence: TGTGCCACCAGCAGAGATCATTACGAGCAGTACTTC. Translating gives CATSRDHYEQYF.

V and J are TRBV7-9 and TRBJ2-1; TRBD1 agrees at 8 bases. Germline V CDR1 and CDR2: SEHNR, FQNEAQ (reference sequence). The CDR3 is 14 amino acids. Losses at the gene ends were 1 base for V and 6 bases for J; bases not matched to a gene: 2. The CDR3 bases are TGTGCCAGCAGCTTAGTGGGACAGGTCAATGAGCAGTTCTTC. Translating it yields CASSLVGQVNEQFF.

This clone was counted a few times. The chain combines TRBV10-1 with TRBJ2-7, with D perhaps matching TRBD2 (6 bases). The germline V and J ends were trimmed by 0 bases and 2 bases, with 17 bases remaining between them. This CDR3 is built from 17 residues. Germline V gives CDR1 WNHNN, CDR2 SYGVQD (reference sequence). The CDR3 here is CASSESILAGRTYEQYF. DNA for the CDR3: TGCGCCAGCAGTGAGTCGATTCTTGCGGGACGTACCTACGAGCAGTACTTC.

In nucleotides, the CDR3 is TGTGCCAGCAGTCCAGGGTATTCTCGGCCCCAGCATTTT. This sequence encodes CASSPGYSRPQHF. The chain carries TRBV27 and TRBJ1-5; TRBD1 might be the D (5 bases). Germline CDR1 reads MNHEY; CDR2 reads SMNVEV (reference sequence). The ends were cut back, 5 bases at V and 9 bases at J, with 14 bases in the middle. The length of the CDR3 is 13 residues.